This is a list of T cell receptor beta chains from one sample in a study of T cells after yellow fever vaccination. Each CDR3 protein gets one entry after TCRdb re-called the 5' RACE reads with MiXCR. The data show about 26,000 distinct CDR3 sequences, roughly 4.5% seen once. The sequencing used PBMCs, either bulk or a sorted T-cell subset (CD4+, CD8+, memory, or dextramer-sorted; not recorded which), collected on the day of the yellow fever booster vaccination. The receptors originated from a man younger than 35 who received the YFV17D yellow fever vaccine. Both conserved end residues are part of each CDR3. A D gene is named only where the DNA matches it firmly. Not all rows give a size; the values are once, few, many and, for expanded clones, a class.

DNA: TGTGCCAGCAGCGCGGATACCCAGTACTTC
CDR3: CASSADTQYF
V: TRBV21-1
length: 10
J: TRBJ2-5
size: -
D: -

DNA: TGTGCCAGCAGCCTAGGGACTAGCACCGGGGAGCTGTTTTTT
CDR3: CASSLGTSTGELFF
V: TRBV7-3
length: 14
J: TRBJ2-2
size: many
D: TRBD2

DNA: TGTGCCAGCAGCTTAGTGTTAGCTTGGGAGCGGGACTCCTACAATGAGCAGTTCTTC
CDR3: CASSLVLAWERDSYNEQFF
V: TRBV7-8
length: 19
J: TRBJ2-1
size: many
D: TRBD2

DNA: TGCAGTGCTAGCGGTGGAGATACGCAGTATTTT
CDR3: CSASGGDTQYF
V: TRBV20-1
length: 11
J: TRBJ2-3
size: few
D: -

DNA: TGCGCCAGGGACAGGGACGGCAATCAGCCCCAGCATTTT
CDR3: CARDRDGNQPQHF
V: TRBV10-1
length: 13
J: TRBJ1-5
size: many
D: TRBD1

DNA: TGTGCCAGCAGTGACCCCGGGACCTACAAGCAGTTCTTC
CDR3: CASSDPGTYKQFF
V: TRBV6-1
length: 13
J: TRBJ2-1
size: many
D: -

DNA: TGTGCCAGCAGCTTAGCCCCGGACAGGGGGGTCCTCCAAGAGACCCAGTACTTC
CDR3: CASSLAPDRGVLQETQYF
V: TRBV7-8
length: 18
J: TRBJ2-5
size: many
D: TRBD1

DNA: TGTGCCAGCAGTCAGCACTTTAATTCACCCCTCCACTTT
CDR3: CASSQHFNSPLHF
V: TRBV6-1
length: 13
J: TRBJ1-6
size: few
D: -

DNA: TGCAGCGTTCCCGCAATCGGGGACAATGAGCAGTTCTTC
CDR3: CSVPAIGDNEQFF
V: TRBV29-1
length: 13
J: TRBJ2-1
size: many
D: -

DNA: TGTGCCAGCAGCACCCAGGCGAACACTGAAGCTTTCTTT
CDR3: CASSTQANTEAFF
V: TRBV7-2
length: 13
J: TRBJ1-1
size: many
D: -

DNA: TGTGCCAGCACCGAGCCGGGACATATGAACACTGAAGCTTTCTTT
CDR3: CASTEPGHMNTEAFF
V: TRBV5-4
length: 15
J: TRBJ1-1
size: few
D: -

DNA: TGTGCCAGCAGCTTTCGGACATCCGGCTACACCTTC
CDR3: CASSFRTSGYTF
V: TRBV7-2
length: 12
J: TRBJ1-2
size: few
D: -

DNA: TGTGCCAGCAGTTTAGGGACAGGGGGGGTTAGCAATCAGCCCCAGCATTTT
CDR3: CASSLGTGGVSNQPQHF
V: TRBV28
length: 17
J: TRBJ1-5
size: -
D: TRBD1

DNA: TGCGCCAGCAGCTCACAGGGGGTTGGGGAAAAACTGTTTTTT
CDR3: CASSSQGVGEKLFF
V: TRBV5-1
length: 14
J: TRBJ1-4
size: many
D: TRBD1

DNA: TGTGCCGGCCAGGGATACGAAAAACTGTTTTTT
CDR3: CAGQGYEKLFF
V: TRBV2
length: 11
J: TRBJ1-4
size: few
D: -

DNA: TGTGCCAGCAGCCCCGCGACGGAGACCCAGTACTTC
CDR3: CASSPATETQYF
V: TRBV7-2
length: 12
J: TRBJ2-5
size: many
D: -

DNA: TGTGCCAGCAGCTTAACGGGGCCAGGGGAAGGCTACACCTTC
CDR3: CASSLTGPGEGYTF
V: TRBV7-3
length: 14
J: TRBJ1-2
size: many
D: -

DNA: TGTGCCAGCAGCTCCGGGACAGGGAAAGGGGCCAACGTCCTGACTTTC
CDR3: CASSSGTGKGANVLTF
V: TRBV11-2
length: 16
J: TRBJ2-6
size: few
D: TRBD1

DNA: TGTGCCAGCAGTGACGGGACAGGGGTTTTCACAGATACGCAGTATTTT
CDR3: CASSDGTGVFTDTQYF
V: TRBV2
length: 16
J: TRBJ2-3
size: many
D: TRBD1

DNA: TGTGCCAGCAGAGAAACAGGGGGCGGAAGCTACGAGCAGTACTTC
CDR3: CASRETGGGSYEQYF
V: TRBV12-3/TRBV12-4
length: 15
J: TRBJ2-7
size: -
D: TRBD1

DNA: TGCAGTTCCTATAGGGCGGTGGAATATAGCAATCAGCCCCAGCATTTT
CDR3: CSSYRAVEYSNQPQHF
V: TRBV20-1
length: 16
J: TRBJ1-5
size: many
D: -

DNA: TGTGCCAGCACCAGACAGACCCAAGAGACCCAGTACTTC
CDR3: CASTRQTQETQYF
V: TRBV2
length: 13
J: TRBJ2-5
size: few
D: -